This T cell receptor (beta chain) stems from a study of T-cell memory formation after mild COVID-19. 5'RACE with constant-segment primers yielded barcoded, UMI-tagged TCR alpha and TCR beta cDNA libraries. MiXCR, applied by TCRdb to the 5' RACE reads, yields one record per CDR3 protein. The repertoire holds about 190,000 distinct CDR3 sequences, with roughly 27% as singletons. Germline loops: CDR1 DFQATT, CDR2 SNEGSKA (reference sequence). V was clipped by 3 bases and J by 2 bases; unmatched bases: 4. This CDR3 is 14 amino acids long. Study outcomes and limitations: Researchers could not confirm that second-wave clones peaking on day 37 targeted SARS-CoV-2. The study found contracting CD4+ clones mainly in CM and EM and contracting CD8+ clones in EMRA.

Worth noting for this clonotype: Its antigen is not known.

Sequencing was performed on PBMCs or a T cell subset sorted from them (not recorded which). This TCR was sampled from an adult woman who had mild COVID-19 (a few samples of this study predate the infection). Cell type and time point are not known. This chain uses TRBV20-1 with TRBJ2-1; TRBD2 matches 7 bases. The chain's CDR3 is CSASGRRTYNEQFF. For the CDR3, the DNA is TGCAGTGCTAGCGGGAGGAGGACCTACAATGAGCAGTTCTTC.